This TCR beta chain was recorded in a study of T cells after somatic rescue of genetic block. Only one count was recorded for this clone. Clones were read by immunoSEQ multiplex PCR, and TCRdb kept only the in-frame ones, dropping some. The sample has 70,000 to 95,000 clones; over 80% are singletons. This receptor was obtained from a woman aged 18-29 years. Sequencing used peripheral blood mononuclear cells (PBMCs).

CDR3 sequence reads: CASSPTDRPYTEAFF. The CDR3 nucleotides read TGTGCCAGCAGCCCCACGGACAGGCCCTACACTGAAGCTTTCTTT. This chain connects TRBV7-9 to TRBJ1-1; 7 bases map to TRBD1. The trim removed 5 bases at V and 3 bases at J, leaving 9 bases unmatched. Germline assignment: CDR1 SEHNR and CDR2 FQNEAQ (reference sequence). This CDR3 spans 15 amino acids.